This TCR beta chain appears in the sequencing data of a study of identical twins. Points from the study as a whole: For monozygotic twins, models underestimated out-of-frame TCR alpha sharing.

TCRdb passed the 5' RACE reads through MiXCR, listing each CDR3 protein once. The table has around 250,000 distinct CDR3 sequences, approximately 7.1% seen once. The ends were cut back, 0 bases at V and 2 bases at J, with 6 bases in the middle. CDR1 is SGHDT, CDR2 YYEEEE, per germline. The CDR3 length is 13 residues. As to this clonotype: Its target is unknown.

These data were likewise used in another study, on T cells expressing NK-cell markers. That paper adds: It was from sorted CD3+CD56+NKG2C+, CD3+CD56+NKG2C- and CD3+CD56-NKG2C+ T cells that TCR beta repertoires came. Several experiments employed an anti-gamma-delta TCR antibody to confine sorting to alpha-beta TCR T cells. Also leading the CD3+CD56-NKG2C+ fraction in a handful of donors were these clonotypes.

Sequences were obtained from CD8+ T cells sorted from blood. The rearrangement joins TRBV5-6 to TRBJ2-7, with D unclear. The sequence derives from a woman between 18 and 29 years old in good health. CDR3 residues: CASSLVRAYEQYF. DNA for the CDR3: TGTGCCAGCAGCTTGGTTCGTGCCTACGAGCAGTACTTC.